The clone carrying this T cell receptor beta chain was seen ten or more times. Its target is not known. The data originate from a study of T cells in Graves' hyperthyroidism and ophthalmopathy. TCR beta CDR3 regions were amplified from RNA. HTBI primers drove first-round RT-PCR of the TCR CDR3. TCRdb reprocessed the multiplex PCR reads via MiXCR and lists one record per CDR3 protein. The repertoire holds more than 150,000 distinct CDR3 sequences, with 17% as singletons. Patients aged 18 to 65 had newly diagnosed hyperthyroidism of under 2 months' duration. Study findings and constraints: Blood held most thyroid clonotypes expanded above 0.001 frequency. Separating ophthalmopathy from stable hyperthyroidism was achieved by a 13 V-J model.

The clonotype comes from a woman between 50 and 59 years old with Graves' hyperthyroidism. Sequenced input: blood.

CDR3 coding DNA: TGTGCCAGCAGCGAGGGGGGAAACTATGGCTACACCTTC. This translates into CASSEGGNYGYTF. The chain employs TRBV7-2 and TRBJ1-2; a weak D match, TRBD1 (6 bases). Deletions cut 5 bases from V and 2 bases from J, with 9 bases between. The CDR3 totals 13 residues. CDR1 and CDR2 from the germline V gene are SGHTA and FQGNSA. The variable domain in full, with the rest retrieved from reference TRBV7-2 and TRBJ1-2, is GAGVSQSPSNKVTEKGKDVELRCDPISGHTALYWYRQSLGQGLEFLIYFQGNSAPDKSGLPSDRFSAERTGGSVSTLTIQRTQQEDSAVYLCASSEGGNYGYTFGSGTRLTVV.